Listed here are 30 T cell receptor beta chains from one sample, sequenced in a study of cytomegalovirus exposure and HLA in healthy donors. 13 Jbeta primers and 60 Vbeta primers were used for the PCR. Some clones are missing from TCRdb's copy, which holds only in-frame ones; the method was immunoSEQ multiplex PCR. The sample contains 90,000 to 100,000 clones, more than 70% of which appear only once. Material: PBMCs. The receptors here all came from a woman between 55 and 75 years old in good health and CMV-seropositive.

The chain recombines TRBV19 with TRBJ2-1, with TRBD2 matching over 9 bases. The CDR3 has 13 residues. The trim removed 1 base at V and 15 bases at J, leaving 7 bases unmatched. Looked up from germline, CDR1 is LNHDA and CDR2 is SQIVND (reference sequence). The CDR3 loop is CASSIGIASGVFF. As DNA, the CDR3 is TGTGCCAGTAGTATAGGCATTGCTAGCGGGGTGTTCTTC.

The count of this clone is one. The chain employs TRBV4-2 and TRBJ2-7; 7 nucleotides match TRBD1. Looked up from germline, CDR1 is LGHNA and CDR2 is YNFKEQ. The CDR3 has 15 residues. Germline trimming cut 0 bases from V and 4 bases from J; bases unmatched to any gene: 6. CDR3 amino acids: CASSQDIGGWYEQYF. CDR3 DNA sequence: TGTGCCAGCAGCCAAGATATAGGGGGCTGGTACGAGCAGTACTTC.

The rearrangement links TRBV6-1 to TRBJ2-7; the match to TRBD2 covers 8 bases. The V segment lost 5 bases and the J segment 1 base; nucleotides outside the gene matches: 7. CDR3 length: 15 amino acids. Germline V lookup: CDR1 MNHNS, CDR2 SASEGT. Here the CDR3 reads CASSRGGGLSYEQYF. Here the CDR3 DNA reads TGTGCCAGCAGTCGTGGCGGGGGGCTTTCCTACGAGCAGTACTTC.

This clone was observed a few times. The rearrangement links TRBV7-3 to TRBJ1-5; TRBD1 is a possible D gene (5 bases). The germline V gene has CDR1 SGHTA and CDR2 FQGTGA. Trimming removed 5 bases from V and 0 bases from J, with 11 bases in between. The CDR3 contains 15 residues. CDR3 coding DNA: TGTGCCAGCAGCAGGGACTACTATAGCAATCAGCCCCAGCATTTT. As protein: CASSRDYYSNQPQHF.

The CDR3 reads CASSENRGSGNTIYF. CDR3 coding DNA: TGTGCCAGCAGTGAGAACAGGGGATCTGGAAACACCATATATTTT. The gene calls are TRBV2 and TRBJ1-3; 7 bases align to TRBD1. Germline V lookup: CDR1 SNHLY, CDR2 FYNNEI. This CDR3 region has 15 residues. Losses at the gene ends were 3 bases for V and 1 base for J; bases not matched to a gene: 3.

This clone was observed once. The chain has TRBV19 and TRBJ1-2, with TRBD1 matching 9 bases. Germline trimming cut 6 bases from V and 3 bases from J; bases unmatched to any gene: 8. Per germline, CDR1 LNHDA and CDR2 SQIVND (reference sequence). The CDR3 runs 15 residues. CDR3 region: CASSTRQGVHYGYTF. The CDR3 DNA is TGTGCCAGTAGCACAAGACAGGGGGTTCACTATGGCTACACCTTC.

The chain has TRBV7-2 and TRBJ1-5; D is ambiguous. Germline CDR1 is SGHTA and CDR2 is FQGNSA. This CDR3 comprises 15 residues. V was trimmed by 3 bases and J by 4 bases, leaving 13 bases between them. Here the CDR3 DNA reads TGTGCCAGCAGCTTGGTCGGGGTAGGGAATCAGCCCCAGCATTTT. Protein sequence: CASSLVGVGNQPQHF.

The chain uses TRBV18 and TRBJ1-5; D perhaps matches TRBD1 (6 bases). Germline loops: CDR1 KGHSH, CDR2 LQKENI. V lost 3 bases and J 2 bases, leaving 11 bases between the germline ends. This CDR3 is 15 amino acids long. CDR3 nucleotide sequence: TGTGCCAGCTCACCGAGCCGACAGGGCAATCAGCCCCAGCATTTT. Encoded protein: CASSPSRQGNQPQHF. Full variable domain (missing parts from reference TRBV18 and TRBJ1-5): NAGVMQNPRHLVRRRGQEARLRCSPMKGHSHVYWYRQLPEEGLKFMVYLQKENIIDESGMPKERFSAEFPKEGPSILRIQQVVRGDSAAYFCASSPSRQGNQPQHFGDGTRLSIL.

In this sample, this clone turned up a few times. The CDR3 region is CASSQEQGAGEKLFF. DNA of the CDR3: TGCGCCAGCAGCCAAGAGCAGGGGGCGGGAGAAAAACTGTTTTTT. The chain has TRBV4-1 and TRBJ1-4; 8 positions match TRBD1. In germline, CDR1 is MGHRA, CDR2 YSYEKL. This CDR3 region has 15 residues. The trim removed 0 bases at V and 8 bases at J, leaving 5 bases unmatched.

This chain uses TRBV6-6 with TRBJ2-3, with D perhaps matching TRBD1 (7 bases). V was shortened by 7 bases and J by 1 base, with 12 bases between the two germline ends. The CDR3 spans 14 residues. Germline CDR1 and CDR2: MNHNY and SVGAGI (reference sequence). CDR3 residues: CASKPRGGTDTQYF. The CDR3 coding sequence is TGTGCCAGCAAACCCAGGGGGGGCACAGATACGCAGTATTTT.

Worth noting for this clone: This sample includes further DNA sequences coding for the same CDR3. This chain uses TRBV18 with TRBJ2-7, with TRBD1 as a possible D gene (5 bases). The CDR3 runs 13 residues. Germline CDR1 and CDR2: KGHSH and LQKENI. Trimming pared 3 bases from V and 5 bases from J, leaving 11 bases between. CDR3 amino acids: CASSPGQGDEQYF. The DNA of the CDR3 is TGTGCCAGCTCACCCGGTCAGGGCGACGAGCAGTACTTC.

This clone was recorded once. A junction end diverges from the germline sequence, so it may reflect a read error. The chain links TRBV4-1 to TRBJ2-7; tentative D call: TRBD1 (5 bases). The CDR3 runs to 13 residues. From germline, CDR1 is MGHRA and CDR2 YSYEKL. Written as DNA, the CDR3 is TGCGCCAGCAGCCAAGAGGGGCCGTACGAGCAGCACTTC. Protein product: CASSQEGPYEQHF.

There are a few counts of this clone. The CDR3 DNA is TGTGCCAGCAGTAAAGGGACAGTTTACAATGAGCAGTTCTTC. Its protein product is CASSKGTVYNEQFF. The chain combines TRBV6-6 with TRBJ2-1, with 7 bases aligning to TRBD1. The trim removed 5 bases at V and 4 bases at J, leaving 5 bases unmatched. Germline V gene sequence: CDR1 MNHNY, CDR2 SVGAGI (reference sequence). This CDR3 contains 14 residues.

J is TRBJ2-5 and V is TRBV7-9; TRBD2 might be the D (5 bases). CDR1 is SEHNR, CDR2 FQNEAQ, per germline (reference sequence). The CDR3 spans 12 residues. V dropped 5 bases and J dropped 5 bases, with 9 bases sitting between them. As DNA, the CDR3 is TGTGCCAGCAGCGGGAGTTCGGAGACCCAGTACTTC. Encoded protein: CASSGSSETQYF.

This clone was picked up one time. This chain connects TRBV7-3 to TRBJ2-1, with 9 bases aligning to TRBD2. CDR1 and CDR2 (germline): SGHTA, FQGTGA. V was pared by 2 bases and J by 13 bases, with 6 bases of the junction left unmatched. The CDR3 is made up of 13 amino acids. Written as DNA, the CDR3 is TGTGCCAGCAGCTTAGGCGGGAGGGCCATTCAGTTCTTC. Residues: CASSLGGRAIQFF.

V gene TRBV6-1 combines with J gene TRBJ2-7; D remains ambiguous. Trimming removed 6 bases at V and 0 bases at J, with 12 bases between. This CDR3 is built from 14 residues. Germline V lookup: CDR1 MNHNS, CDR2 SASEGT. CDR3 nucleotide sequence: TGTGCCAGCAGATTAGATCAAAGCTCCTACGAGCAGTACTTC. The encoded protein is CASRLDQSSYEQYF.

This clone was seen more than once but under ten times. This chain links TRBV5-5 with TRBJ2-2; TRBD1 might be the D (6 bases). V lost 4 bases and J lost 6, with 19 bases in between. Germline lookup yields CDR1 SGHKS and CDR2 YYEKEE (reference sequence). This CDR3 region has 16 residues. As DNA, the CDR3 is TGTGCCAGCAGCCCTCCCCTGACAGGTTCGTCCGGGGAGCTGTTTTTT. It is translated as CASSPPLTGSSGELFF.

The V and J genes are TRBV30 and TRBJ1-1; D gene ambiguous. This CDR3 comprises 12 residues. From germline, CDR1 is GTSNPN and CDR2 SVGIG (reference sequence). Trimming shortened V by 3 bases and J by 2 bases, and 7 bases separated the two germline ends. This CDR3 is CAWRHSNTEAFF. CDR3 bases: TGTGCCTGGAGGCACTCAAACACTGAAGCTTTCTTT.

The V and J genes are TRBV19 and TRBJ2-1; perhaps TRBD2 as D (5 bases). V was pared by 7 bases and J by 5 bases, with 15 bases between. Germline-derived CDR1 and CDR2 are LNHDA and SQIVND (reference sequence). The CDR3 extends over 14 amino acids. The CDR3: CASKERELHNEQFF. For the CDR3, the DNA is TGTGCCAGTAAGGAACGGGAACTCCACAATGAGCAGTTCTTC.

The J gene is TRBJ1-1, the V gene TRBV6-4, with 7 bases aligning to TRBD1. The CDR3 sequence is 14 residues long. V was clipped by 5 bases and J by 1 base; unmatched bases: 4. CDR1 is MRHNA, CDR2 SNTAGT, per germline. CDR3 nucleotides: TGTGCCAGCAGTAGTCAGGGGGGGAACACTGAAGCTTTCTTT. Translated, it gives CASSSQGGNTEAFF.

There are a few counts of this clone. V and J are TRBV7-2 and TRBJ2-3; D possibly corresponds to TRBD2 (5 bases). V lost 5 bases, J lost 5 bases, and 11 bases lay in between. The germline V gene encodes CDR1 SGHTA and CDR2 FQGNSA. CDR3 length equals 13 residues. The CDR3 here is CASSRRYGDTQYF. Written as DNA, the CDR3 is TGTGCCAGCAGCCGGAGGTACGGAGATACGCAGTATTTT.

The rearrangement joins TRBV18 to TRBJ2-7; D may be TRBD2 (5 bases). The V gene lost 0 bases and the J gene lost 4 bases, with 13 bases spanning the gap. Germline V gene data show CDR1 as KGHSH and CDR2 as LQKENI. The length of the CDR3 is 15 residues. The CDR3 DNA reads TGTGCCAGCTCACCACCGCGAGGGTTAGGTTACGAGCAGTACTTC. Translated: CASSPPRGLGYEQYF.

This clone has a handful of counts. The chain has TRBV30 and TRBJ2-7, with TRBD2 matching over 13 bases. Germline V lookup: CDR1 GTSNPN, CDR2 SVGIG (reference sequence). This CDR3 has 14 amino acids. J lost 4 bases, V lost 5 bases, and 5 bases had no gene match. The CDR3 reads CAWGLAGEPYEQYF. CDR3 nucleotides: TGTGCCTGGGGACTAGCGGGAGAGCCTTACGAGCAGTACTTC.

The rearrangement joins TRBV19 to TRBJ2-5, with D unresolved. CDR1 LNHDA and CDR2 SQIVND come from the germline V gene (reference sequence). The ends were cut back, 6 bases at V and 4 bases at J, with 6 bases in the middle. The CDR3 length is 11 residues. The CDR3, as DNA: TGTGCCAGTAGGTCGGGAGAGACCCAGTACTTC. The encoded protein is CASRSGETQYF.

The chain employs TRBV14 and TRBJ1-1, with TRBD1 identical over 7 bases. The trim removed 0 bases at V and 0 bases at J, leaving 1 base unmatched. The CDR3 totals 15 residues. The germline V gene encodes CDR1 SGHDN and CDR2 FVKESK. CDR3 sequence (DNA): TGTGCCAGCAGCCAAGAGACAGGGCTGAACACTGAAGCTTTCTTT. Residues: CASSQETGLNTEAFF.

This chain connects TRBV10-3 to TRBJ1-1; 8 bases map to TRBD1. The CDR3 is 14 residues long. V shed 4 bases and J 2 bases; nucleotides not matched to a gene: 3. Per the germline V gene, CDR1 is ENHRY and CDR2 is SYGVKD. CDR3 coding DNA: TGTGCCATCAGTGGGGGGACAGGAAACACTGAAGCTTTCTTT. It encodes CAISGGTGNTEAFF.

This chain joins TRBV28 and TRBJ2-7; a possible D gene is TRBD2 (5 bases). This CDR3 has 12 residues. Trimming left V 5 bases short and J 5 bases short, with 10 bases between. CDR1 MDHEN and CDR2 SYDVKM come from the germline V gene. The CDR3 nucleotides read TGTGCCAGCAGTGCACGAGGGAACGAGCAGTACTTC. Protein: CASSARGNEQYF.

The genes are TRBV2 and TRBJ2-7; no clear D gene. The CDR3 totals 11 residues. V gave up 4 bases and J gave up 3 bases, with 4 bases separating them. Germline loops: CDR1 SNHLY, CDR2 FYNNEI. The CDR3 loop reads CASSALYEQYF. The CDR3 region has the DNA TGTGCCAGCAGTGCCCTCTACGAGCAGTACTTC.

This clone has only a few counts. The rearrangement links TRBV6-1 to TRBJ2-7; TRBD2 agrees at 7 bases. Germline CDR1 and CDR2: MNHNS and SASEGT. Trimming removed 0 bases from V and 7 bases from J; junction bases left unmatched: 3. CDR3 size: 13 residues. CDR3 protein: CASSEAGEGEQYF. The CDR3 DNA follows: TGTGCCAGCAGTGAAGCAGGGGAGGGGGAGCAGTACTTC.

J is TRBJ1-1 and V is TRBV9; D is unclear. The ends were cut back, 0 bases at V and 2 bases at J, with 11 bases in the middle. The CDR3 runs to 15 residues. Germline V gene sequence: CDR1 SGDLS, CDR2 YYNGEE. CDR3 loop: CASSVDVLLNTEAFF. CDR3 bases: TGTGCCAGCAGCGTAGATGTATTACTAAACACTGAAGCTTTCTTT.